This record covers a single T cell receptor beta chain. Its antigen is undetermined. Original analysis: ImmunoSEQ output held junction-only sequences without quality scores, so filtering differed. Method: immunoSEQ multiplex PCR; TCRdb's copy keeps in-frame clones and lacks some. The V and J calls and clone size come from that table; D and trimming were worked out from the DNA. The repertoire holds more than 500,000 clones, with about 96% as singletons. The data were taken from a study of shared clonotypes between healthy human individuals. Study background: The donors, a couple of women and three men, were aged 18 to 49. Study conclusions and caveats: Clonotypes which were not shared had lower generation probabilities than clonotypes that all four donors shared. Only blood was sampled, and tissue TCR repertoires likely differ from blood ones.

Germline V CDR1 and CDR2: SEHNR, FQNEAQ (reference sequence). J was trimmed by 5 bases and V by 5 bases; bases with no gene match: 12. The CDR3 has 16 amino acids. The receptor was derived from a woman in her 30s in good health. The rearrangement joins TRBV7-9 to TRBJ2-3, with 8 bases that match TRBD1. Sequencing was performed on naive CD4+ T cells sorted from blood. Subset given: CD45RA+ positively selected. CDR3 residues: CASSGTRDRWLDTQYF. CDR3 nucleotide sequence: TGTGCCAGCAGCGGAACCCGGGACAGGTGGTTAGATACGCAGTATTTT.